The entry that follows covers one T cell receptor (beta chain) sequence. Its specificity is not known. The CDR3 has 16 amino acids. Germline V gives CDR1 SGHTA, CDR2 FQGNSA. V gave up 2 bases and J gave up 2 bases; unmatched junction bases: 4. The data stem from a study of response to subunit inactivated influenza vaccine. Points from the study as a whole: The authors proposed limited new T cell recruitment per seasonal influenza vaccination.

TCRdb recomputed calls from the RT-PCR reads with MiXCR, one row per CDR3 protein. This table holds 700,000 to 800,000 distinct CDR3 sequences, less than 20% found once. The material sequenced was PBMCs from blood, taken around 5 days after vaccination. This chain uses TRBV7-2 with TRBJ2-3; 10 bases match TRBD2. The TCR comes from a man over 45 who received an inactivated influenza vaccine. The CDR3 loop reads CASSLKLAGSTDTQYF. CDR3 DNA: TGTGCCAGCAGCTTAAAACTAGCGGGGTCCACAGATACGCAGTATTTT.